This T cell receptor beta chain was sequenced in a study of T cells in Graves' hyperthyroidism and ophthalmopathy. The sample holds a few counts of this clonotype. The CDR3 has 13 amino acids. Per the germline V gene, CDR1 is SGDLS and CDR2 is YYNGEE. Trimming pared 0 bases from V and 15 bases from J, leaving 16 bases between. Researchers amplified the TCR beta CDR3 regions from RNA transcripts. Using the HTBI primer set, a first-round RT-PCR was run on the TCR CDR3. TCRdb analysed the multiplex PCR reads with MiXCR anew, one entry per CDR3 protein. Of more than 350,000 distinct CDR3 sequences in the sample, about 14% were seen once.

Input material: blood. The chain has TRBV9 and TRBJ2-1, with D possibly being TRBD1 (5 bases). The sequence was obtained from a woman aged 25 to 39 with Graves' ophthalmopathy. The CDR3 DNA reads as TGTGCCAGCAGCGTAGTGGGTACAGGCCTCATGTTCTTC. Amino acid sequence: CASSVVGTGLMFF.